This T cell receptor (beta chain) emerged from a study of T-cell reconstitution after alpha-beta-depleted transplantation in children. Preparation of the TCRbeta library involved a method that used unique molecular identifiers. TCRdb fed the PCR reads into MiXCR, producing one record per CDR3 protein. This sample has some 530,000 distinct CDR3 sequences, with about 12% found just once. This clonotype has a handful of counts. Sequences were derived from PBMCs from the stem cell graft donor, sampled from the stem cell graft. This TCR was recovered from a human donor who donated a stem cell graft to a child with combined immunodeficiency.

DNA of the CDR3: TGTGCCAGCAGCTTAGTATTCTTGGGCGCCCCCCTCCACTTT. As protein: CASSLVFLGAPLHF. The chain couples TRBV7-6 to TRBJ1-6; the D is unclear. Trimming left V 1 base short and J 13 bases short, with 14 bases between. From germline, CDR1 is SGHVS and CDR2 FNYEAQ. The CDR3 length is 14 residues.